The 27 T cell receptor beta chains below all came from one sample that was sequenced in a study of CXCR4 blockade with PD-1 therapy in pancreatic cancer. The assay was immunoSEQ multiplex PCR, and TCRdb's table has in-frame clones only and misses some. The table lists approximately 2,600 clones, approximately 45% of them singletons. The sequenced sample consisted of tumor tissue. These receptors were taken from a human donor with pancreatic ductal adenocarcinoma.

This clone was found once. The chain employs TRBV25-1 and TRBJ2-7; TRBD1 matches 8 bases. The CDR3 extends over 12 amino acids. Germline V gene lookup returns CDR1 MGHDK and CDR2 SYGVNS. V was pared by 10 bases and J by 3 bases, with 5 bases of the junction left unmatched. The CDR3 region is CATGQGLYEQYF. In DNA, the CDR3 is TGTGCCACCGGACAGGGCCTCTACGAGCAGTACTTC.

This chain links TRBV6-8 with TRBJ2-1; D could derive from TRBD1 or TRBD2 (5 bases each). The CDR3 is 14 residues long. The germline gives CDR1 MNHGY, CDR2 SAAAGT. Trimming removed 4 bases at V and 5 bases at J, with 12 bases between. In DNA, the CDR3 is TGTGCCAGCAGTTTCGGGGACGACCACAATGAGCAGTTCTTC. Its translation is CASSFGDDHNEQFF.

The rearrangement links TRBV30 to TRBJ2-2, with D hard to call. This CDR3 contains 14 residues. Germline V lookup: CDR1 GTSNPN, CDR2 SVGIG (reference sequence). V lost 0 bases and J 1 base, leaving 6 bases between the germline ends. The CDR3 DNA is TGTGCCTGGAGTGTAAACTGGAACACCGGGGAGCTGTTTTTT. Residues: CAWSVNWNTGELFF.

V usage is TRBV29-1 and J usage is TRBJ2-7, with TRBD1 matching 10 bases. Per the germline V gene, CDR1 is SQVTM and CDR2 is ANQGSEA. V lost 5 bases, J lost 5 bases, and 9 bases stayed unmatched. This CDR3 comprises 14 residues. CDR3 loop: CSVYRPGTGDEQYF. CDR3 nucleotides: TGCAGCGTTTACCGACCCGGGACAGGGGACGAGCAGTACTTC.

This chain connects TRBV19 to TRBJ2-7, with TRBD1 matching 7 bases. This CDR3 spans 14 amino acids. V trimming: 5 bases; J trimming: 5 bases; junction bases outside the gene matches: 9. CDR1 and CDR2 (germline): LNHDA, SQIVND (reference sequence). CDR3 in amino acids: CASSPPGQTDEQYF. The CDR3 DNA sequence: TGTGCCAGTAGTCCCCCGGGACAGACGGACGAGCAGTACTTC. The variable domain in full, completed from reference TRBV19 and TRBJ2-7, reads DGGITQSPKYLFRKEGQNVTLSCEQNLNHDAMYWYRQDPGQGLRLIYYSQIVNDFQKGDIAEGYSVSREKKESFPLTVTSAQKNPTAFYLCASSPPGQTDEQYFGPGTRLTVT.

The V gene is TRBV19, the J gene TRBJ1-1, with TRBD1 identical over 11 bases. J gave up 6 bases and V 6 bases, and 6 bases lay outside the gene matches. Germline loops: CDR1 LNHDA, CDR2 SQIVND (reference sequence). The length of the CDR3 is 14 residues. Here the CDR3 reads CASRGTGGQSEAFF. The DNA of the CDR3 is TGTGCCAGTAGGGGGACAGGGGGACAGTCTGAAGCTTTCTTT.

The chain links TRBV19 to TRBJ1-4; D is undetermined. CDR3 length: 14 amino acids. V lost 6 bases to trimming and J lost 0 bases, with 8 bases between them. Germline V gene data show CDR1 as LNHDA and CDR2 as SQIVND (reference sequence). Here the CDR3 DNA reads TGTGCCAGTAGGCCGATAGCAACTAATGAAAAACTGTTTTTT. Encoded protein: CASRPIATNEKLFF.

By share of the sample, this clone is hyperexpanded. J is TRBJ2-7 and V is TRBV19; 8 positions match TRBD2. J gave up 0 bases and V 4 bases, and 2 bases lay outside the gene matches. Germline-derived CDR1 and CDR2 are LNHDA and SQIVND (reference sequence). The CDR3 has 14 amino acids. The CDR3 loop is CASSKSGSSYEQYF. The DNA of the CDR3 is TGTGCCAGTAGTAAAAGCGGGAGCTCCTACGAGCAGTACTTC.

This rearrangement joins TRBV23-1 to TRBJ1-4; TRBD1 might be the D (5 bases). TRBV23-1 is an ORF, and what it does is uncertain. Trimming cost V 6 bases and J 0 bases, with 11 bases left between them. The length of the CDR3 is 15 residues. The CDR3 coding sequence is TGCGCCAGCAGCCGGGACGGATCAACTAATGAAAAACTGTTTTTT. Translated, it gives CASSRDGSTNEKLFF.

V usage is TRBV19 and J usage is TRBJ2-7; D might be TRBD1 or TRBD2, each matching 5 bases. V was clipped by 8 bases and J by 3 bases, with 14 bases between them. The V gene's germline CDR1 is LNHDA and CDR2 SQIVND (reference sequence). The CDR3 has 13 residues. The chain's CDR3 is CASAPGASYEQYF. In nucleotides, the CDR3 is TGTGCCAGTGCCCCCGGGGCGAGCTACGAGCAGTACTTC.

This clone was seen a few times. The chain couples TRBV6-8 to TRBJ2-7, with TRBD2 matching 13 bases. J was trimmed by 5 bases and V by 5 bases; bases with no gene match: 6. Germline V gene lookup returns CDR1 MNHGY and CDR2 SAAAGT. This CDR3 comprises 15 residues. CDR3 in amino acids: CASSRTSGGLHEQYF. In nucleotides, the CDR3 is TGTGCCAGCAGTCGGACTAGCGGGGGACTCCACGAGCAGTACTTC.

This sequence joins TRBV1 and TRBJ2-2. TRBV1 is recorded as a pseudogene. This CDR3 is built from 15 residues. The CDR3 loop reads CASSQSRGLGGELFF. CDR3 bases: TGCGCCAGCAGCCAAAGTCGGGGCTTAGGCGGGGAGCTGTTTTTT.

Points on this clone: Its ends do not fully match the called genes, so a read error is possible. The chain carries TRBV19 and TRBJ2-7; 11 bases are a match to TRBD1. CDR1 is LNHDA, CDR2 SQIVND, per germline (reference sequence). CDR3 length equals 15 residues. The CDR3 reads CATSPTGTGGYEQYF. DNA of the CDR3: TGTGCCACTAGTCCAACCGGGACAGGGGGGTACGAGCAGTACTTC.

CDR3 amino acids: CSVRQGWGNTEAFF. CDR3 DNA: TGCAGCGTCAGACAAGGCTGGGGGAACACTGAAGCTTTCTTT. J is TRBJ1-1 and V is TRBV29-1; D call uncertain. This CDR3 region has 14 residues. Germline V gene lookup returns CDR1 SQVTM and CDR2 ANQGSEA. V lost 6 bases and J lost 1, with 15 bases in between.

This clone is medium-sized by share. The rearrangement links TRBV9 to TRBJ2-7; D gene uncertain. Germline V gene lookup returns CDR1 SGDLS and CDR2 YYNGEE. The V end was cut by 0 bases, the J end by 3 bases, with 10 bases between. CDR3 length equals 14 residues. DNA for the CDR3: TGTGCCAGCAGCGTAGGATTCGCCATCTACGAGCAGTACTTC. Its protein is CASSVGFAIYEQYF.

This clone has a handful of counts. The J gene is TRBJ1-3, the V gene TRBV9; D remains unclear. The V and J ends lost 4 bases and 3 bases respectively, with 11 bases between them. CDR1 SGDLS and CDR2 YYNGEE come from the germline V gene. The CDR3 runs 14 residues. The CDR3 DNA reads TGTGCCAGCAGCCGTACAGTGGATGGAAACACCATATATTTT. It yields the protein CASSRTVDGNTIYF.

The chain joins TRBV12-1 to TRBJ2-5; TRBD1 reflects the table's D call only, with no check against the DNA. TRBV12-1 is flagged as a pseudogene. CDR3 length: 14 residues. The CDR3 region has the DNA TGTGCCAGCAGGGACGACAGGGGAACCGAGACCCAGTACTTC. Amino acid sequence: CASRDDRGTETQYF.

The rearrangement uses TRBV14 and TRBJ1-3; D unresolved. Germline CDR1 and CDR2: SGHDN and FVKESK. Trimming removed 6 bases from V and 0 bases from J, with 9 bases in between. The CDR3 consists of 14 residues. The CDR3 loop is CASRATPSGNTIYF. Written as DNA, the CDR3 is TGTGCCAGCAGAGCAACCCCCTCTGGAAACACCATATATTTT.

This chain links TRBV28 with TRBJ2-7; no firm D call. CDR3 length: 12 amino acids. V was shortened by 5 bases and J by 4 bases, with 9 bases between the two germline ends. Per germline, CDR1 MDHEN and CDR2 SYDVKM. The chain's CDR3 is CASSPIFYEQYF. DNA for the CDR3: TGTGCCAGCAGTCCCATATTTTACGAGCAGTACTTC.

This chain links TRBV18 with TRBJ1-5; D not resolved. Germline CDR1 and CDR2: KGHSH and LQKENI. Trimming removed 2 bases at V and 3 bases at J, with 8 bases between. The CDR3 totals 14 residues. CDR3 sequence: CASSPRRYNQPQHF. In nucleotides, the CDR3 is TGTGCCAGCTCACCAAGGAGATACAATCAGCCCCAGCATTTT.

CDR3 bases: TGTGCCAGCAGAGACCCGGGACAGAAAAACATTCAGTACTTC. It is translated as CASRDPGQKNIQYF. The rearrangement uses TRBV6-8 and TRBJ2-4; the match to TRBD1 covers 7 bases. Germline loops: CDR1 MNHGY, CDR2 SAAAGT. The CDR3 loop spans 14 amino acids. J lost 4 bases, V lost 6 bases, and 6 bases had no gene match.

The chain couples TRBV19 to TRBJ1-6; D may be TRBD1 (5 bases). V was shortened by 7 bases and J by 7 bases, with 11 bases between the two germline ends. There are 13 residues in the CDR3. Germline V lookup: CDR1 LNHDA, CDR2 SQIVND (reference sequence). The DNA of the CDR3 is TGTGCCAGTACGGGGGGAAAAAATTCACCCCTCCACTTT. Amino acid sequence: CASTGGKNSPLHF.

This chain joins TRBV9 and TRBJ1-5; D might be TRBD1 (5 bases). Germline CDR1 is SGDLS and CDR2 is YYNGEE. Trimming left V 5 bases short and J 3 bases short, with 12 bases between. There are 14 residues in the CDR3. The CDR3 region has the DNA TGTGCCAGCAGACCCGACAGACTCAATCAGCCCCAGCATTTT. Amino acids: CASRPDRLNQPQHF.

The V call is TRBV18, the J call TRBJ1-1; D is undetermined. This CDR3 has 13 amino acids. Germline CDR1 is KGHSH and CDR2 is LQKENI. Trimming cost V 3 bases and J 1 base, with 6 bases left between them. CDR3 nucleotide sequence: TGTGCCAGCTCACCTATTAAGAACACTGAAGCTTTCTTT. This encodes CASSPIKNTEAFF.

The chain joins TRBV15 to TRBJ2-1; D gene uncertain. Germline CDR1 and CDR2: LNHNV and YYDKDF (reference sequence). V was clipped by 0 bases and J by 8 bases, with 14 bases between them. CDR3 length: 15 residues. CDR3 region: CATSRDMGSRDEQFF. CDR3 sequence (DNA): TGTGCCACCAGCAGAGATATGGGTTCAAGAGATGAGCAGTTCTTC.

By share, this clone ranks as large. This sample also contains other DNA sequences that code for the same CDR3. The genes are TRBV11-3 and TRBJ1-1; tentative D call: TRBD1 (5 bases). V shed 3 bases and J shed 0 bases, with 8 bases lying between them. The germline V gene encodes CDR1 SGHNT and CDR2 YENEEA. The CDR3 runs 14 residues. CDR3 DNA: TGTGCCAGCAGCTTTGGACAATTGAACACTGAAGCTTTCTTT. Its protein product is CASSFGQLNTEAFF.

V is TRBV29-1 and J is TRBJ1-1; D remains ambiguous. From germline, CDR1 is SQVTM and CDR2 ANQGSEA. The V and J ends lost 2 bases and 7 bases respectively, with 11 bases between them. CDR3 length equals 12 residues. The CDR3 DNA reads as TGCAGCGTTGAATCTGGTTTCGGTGAAGCTTTCTTT. Amino acids: CSVESGFGEAFF.